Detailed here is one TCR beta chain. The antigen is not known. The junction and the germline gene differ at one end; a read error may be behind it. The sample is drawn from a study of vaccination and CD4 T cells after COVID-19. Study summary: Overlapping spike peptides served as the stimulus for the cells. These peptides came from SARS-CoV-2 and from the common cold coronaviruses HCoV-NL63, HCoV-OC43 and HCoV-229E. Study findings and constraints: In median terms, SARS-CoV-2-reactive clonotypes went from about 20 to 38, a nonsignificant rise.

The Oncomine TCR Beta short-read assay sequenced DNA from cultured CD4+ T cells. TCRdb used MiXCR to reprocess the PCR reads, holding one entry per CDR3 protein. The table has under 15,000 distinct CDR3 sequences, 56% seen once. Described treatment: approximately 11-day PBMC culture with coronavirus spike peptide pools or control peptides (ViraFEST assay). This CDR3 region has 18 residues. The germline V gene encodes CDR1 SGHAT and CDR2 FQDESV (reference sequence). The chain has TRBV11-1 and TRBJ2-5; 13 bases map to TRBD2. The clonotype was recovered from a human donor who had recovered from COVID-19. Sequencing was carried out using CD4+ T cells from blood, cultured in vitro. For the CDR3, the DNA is TGTGCTAGCAGCCTCGGGACTAGCGGGATAGTGCGGCAAGAGACCCAGTACTTC. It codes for CASSLGTSGIVRQETQYF.